This paragraph covers one TCR beta chain sequence. The antigen is undetermined. Controls matched for sex and age were healthy donors. The RNA input was 0.5 to 1 ug, and it was reverse transcribed with random hexamers. The amplification used immunoSEQ multiplex PCR on TCR beta CDR3; it spanned 54 Vbeta and 13 Jbeta. TCRdb redid the calling of the immunoSEQ multiplex PCR reads with MiXCR, one entry per CDR3 protein. The sample holds 51,000 or so distinct CDR3 sequences, over 85% seen once. The data are from a study of CD8 T cells in Susac syndrome. Overall study findings and caveats: The study conceded that its TCR sequencing and HLA analysis involved relatively few individuals.

This TCR was sampled from a human donor in good health. Sequencing used CD8+ T cells from PBMCs.

This chain's CDR3 is CASRPRTGAAPGELFF. The CDR3 DNA reads as TGTGCCAGCAGGCCTAGGACAGGGGCCGCTCCCGGGGAGCTGTTTTTT. The chain links TRBV2 to TRBJ2-2; TRBD1 matches at 9 bases. V was clipped by 6 bases and J by 6 bases; unmatched bases: 11. The germline CDR1 and CDR2 sequences are SNHLY and FYNNEI. The CDR3 totals 16 residues.